The clone carrying this T cell receptor (beta chain) was recorded a few times. Antigen: not known. TCRdb reprocessed the 5' RACE reads with MiXCR, giving one entry per CDR3 protein. The sample has around 310,000 distinct CDR3 sequences; approximately 15% are singletons. The J segment lost 0 bases and the V segment lost 3 bases, leaving 4 bases of the junction unmatched. The V gene's germline CDR1 is SGDLS and CDR2 YYNGEE. The CDR3 is made up of 16 amino acids. This record belongs to a study of T-cell memory formation after mild COVID-19. For the study at large: Largely donor-specific sequence clusters came from two donors. Findings of the study overall: Researchers could not confirm that second-wave clones peaking on day 37 targeted SARS-CoV-2. Day 15 to 85 contracting clones showed balanced CD4/CD8; day 15 to 37 expanders favored CD4+.

The sequence came from a man between 18 and 29 years old who had mild COVID-19 (a few samples of this study predate the infection). Cell type and time point are not known. The rearrangement links TRBV9 to TRBJ2-3; 10 positions match TRBD2. The sequencing input was PBMCs or a T cell subset sorted from them (not recorded which). This CDR3 is CASSGLAGASTDTQYF. CDR3 coding DNA: TGTGCCAGCAGCGGGCTAGCGGGGGCGAGCACAGATACGCAGTATTTT.